This T cell receptor beta chain was identified in a study of a mutant IDH1 vaccine in newly diagnosed glioma. Study summary: Beforehand, treatment had been radiotherapy, temozolomide, or both; the majority received both.

Time point specified: week 23, last vaccination. One vaccine dose held 300 ug of mutant IDH1 20-mer peptide and came with topical imiquimod. CDR1 and CDR2 from the germline V gene are LNHDA and SQIVND (reference sequence). This CDR3 is built from 13 residues. V shed 3 bases and J shed 7 bases, with 12 bases lying between them. On this clone: What it binds is unknown.

Only in-frame clones appear in the TCRdb table, and some are missing; sequencing was by immunoSEQ multiplex PCR. Of around 41,000 clones listed, around 79% were seen once; the top ten hold 6.3%. Specimen: PBMCs, collected from a glioma patient whose treatment included an IDH1 peptide vaccine. This chain connects TRBV19 to TRBJ1-2; maybe TRBD1 (6 bases). This receptor was obtained from a woman between 40 and 55 years old with glioma. Some clones in this sample may be carry-over from other donors' samples. The CDR3 coding sequence is TGTGCCAGTAGTATCGGACAGCTTGCTGGCTACACCTTC. Its translation is CASSIGQLAGYTF.